The sequence of this T cell receptor beta chain was determined in a study of blood T cells in healthy people across ages. Using a J-beta primer mix together with a sample-barcoded 5' primer, a second PCR was run for about 7 to 12 cycles. TCRdb called the 5' RACE reads again in MiXCR, with one record for every CDR3 protein. This sample carries hundreds of thousands of distinct CDR3 sequences, 45% to 50% of them seen once, and the ten largest clones take about 32%. CDR1 is MDHEN, CDR2 SYDVKM, per germline. J was trimmed by 7 bases and V by 6 bases; bases with no gene match: 12. CDR3 size: 16 residues. The rearrangement links TRBV28 to TRBJ2-1; 10 positions match TRBD1. Specimen: blood. The receptor was isolated from a woman aged 60-75 years in good health. The chain's CDR3 is CASRTGGDGRRNEQFF. The CDR3 DNA sequence: TGTGCCAGCAGGACAGGGGGCGATGGAAGGAGGAATGAGCAGTTCTTC. Together with reference TRBV28 and TRBJ2-1, the CDR3 gives the full variable domain: DVKVTQSSRYLVKRTGEKVFLECVQDMDHENMFWYRQDPGLGLRLIYFSYDVKMKEKGDIPEGYSVSREKKERFSLILESASTNQTSMYLCASRTGGDGRRNEQFFGPGTRLTVL.